The clone carrying this T cell receptor beta chain was seen a few times. Its specificity is unknown. This sample is drawn from a study of regulatory T cells in long-lasting Graves disease. Regarding the study as a whole: Among samples with persistent disease, TRBV28, TRBJ1-2 and TRBJ2-5 were favored. More public clonotypes were shared by persistent patients (under 3,000) than by new patients (about 970).

The length of the CDR3 is 14 residues. The J segment lost 4 bases and the V segment lost 3 bases, leaving 9 bases of the junction unmatched. Germline V lookup: CDR1 GTSNPN, CDR2 SVGIG (reference sequence). Documented time point: newly diagnosed GD, antithyroid drugs for less than 3 months. PBMCs provided the RNA from which the TCR library was made. The TCR beta library used iRepertoire HTBI primers with Arm-PCR amplification of CDR3. TCRdb reprocessed the multiplex PCR reads via MiXCR and lists one record per CDR3 protein. The sample has 350,000 to 400,000 distinct CDR3 sequences, about 16% seen once.

The chain uses TRBV30 and TRBJ2-7; 7 bases align to TRBD1. Specimen: peripheral blood mononuclear cells (PBMCs), collected at new diagnosis, from a patient treated with antithyroid drugs. The receptor was derived from a female donor with Graves disease. CDR3 region: CAWRPWDRTYEQYF. The CDR3 DNA sequence: TGTGCCTGGAGGCCCTGGGACAGAACTTACGAGCAGTACTTC.